What follows is one T cell receptor beta chain and its context. Recruitment covered over 20 US areas and drew participants whose ages spanned about 18 to 90 years. Assignments of participants to cohorts depended upon their own reported clinical history. These data belong to a study of blood T cell repertoires in COVID-19. Study context: From the United States, Italy and Spain came samples of acute and convalescent COVID-19.

Clones were read by immunoSEQ multiplex PCR, and TCRdb kept only the in-frame ones, dropping some. The sample shows 250,000 to 350,000 clones, about 85% of them seen only once. CDR3 size: 15 residues. V was clipped by 0 bases and J by 8 bases, with 13 bases between them. CDR1 is LGHNA and CDR2 is YSLEER in the germline V gene. This clonotype was sampled from a woman between 50 and 59 years old who had recovered from COVID-19. The chain uses TRBV4-3 and TRBJ1-4; D gene uncertain. The material sequenced was PBMCs or T cells enriched from blood (not recorded which). The CDR3 DNA follows: TGCGCCAGCAGCCAAGATCCCCAGGCAAGGGAAAAACTGTTTTTT. The encoded protein is CASSQDPQAREKLFF.